Included here is one T cell receptor (beta chain) sequence, with context. PCR was run on genomic DNA. A primer set of 30 forward and 13 reverse primers amplified the CDR3. MiXCR, run by TCRdb on the multiplex PCR reads, gives a single entry per CDR3 protein. This sample has approximately 260,000 distinct CDR3 sequences, with around 47% found just once. The data were obtained in a study of type 1 and type 2 diabetes patients. Study information: Participants included type 1 and type 2 diabetes patients plus nondiabetic controls.

Germline-derived CDR1 and CDR2 are SGHVS and FQNEAQ. The CDR3 runs to 19 residues. Trimming took off 5 bases at V and 0 bases at J, with 23 bases between the two ends. This chain uses TRBV7-8 with TRBJ2-1; weak D call: TRBD2 (6 bases). This receptor was obtained from a man between 18 and 35 years old with type 2 diabetes. Sequencing was carried out using peripheral blood mononuclear cells (PBMCs). CDR3 amino acids: CASSPAGLAPRSSYNEQFF. DNA of the CDR3: TGTGCCAGCAGCCCCGCGGGTCTAGCGCCGAGGAGCTCCTACAATGAGCAGTTCTTC.